The rows below give T cell receptor beta chains drawn from one sample of a study of blood T cells in healthy people across ages. TCRdb used MiXCR to reprocess the 5' RACE reads, holding one entry per CDR3 protein. The sample yields about 1,800,000 distinct CDR3 sequences, 28% seen once. The sample was blood. All receptors derive from a woman in her twenties or thirties in good health. Each CDR3 is given with its conserved first and last residue. Fields, in order: CDR3 protein, CDR3 DNA, J gene, D gene, V gene, clone size. A D gene is named only where the DNA matches it firmly. Clone size is not always given. Where it is, it says once, few, many or a class for expanded clones.

CATRTGQGSYEQYF,TGTGCCACCCGCACTGGGCAGGGGTCCTACGAGCAGTACTTC,TRBJ2-7,-,TRBV12-3/TRBV12-4,many
CASGSRGESSYEQYF,TGTGCCAGCGGGTCCCGCGGGGAAAGCTCCTACGAGCAGTACTTC,TRBJ2-7,-,TRBV7-9,-
CASSLYGGTGELFF,TGTGCCAGCAGCTTATACGGGGGCACCGGGGAGCTGTTTTTT,TRBJ2-2,-,TRBV7-2,few
CASSVGTAPEQYF,TGTGCCAGCAGCGTAGGAACGGCCCCCGAGCAGTACTTC,TRBJ2-7,-,TRBV9,-
CSAYPLGDGGKETQYF,TGCAGTGCTTATCCCCTAGGGGACGGGGGGAAAGAGACCCAGTACTTC,TRBJ2-5,TRBD2,TRBV20-1,-
CASTRGQGTFF,TGTGCCAGCACACGAGGACAGGGTACGTTCTTC,TRBJ2-1,TRBD1,TRBV25-1,once
CASSLRGRGVFF,TGTGCCAGCAGCTTACGGGGCAGAGGTGTGTTCTTC,TRBJ2-1,-,TRBV7-9,-
CASSLRAAPTRETQYF,TGTGCCAGCAGCTTAAGGGCGGCCCCAACTAGGGAGACCCAGTACTTC,TRBJ2-5,-,TRBV7-9,-
CASSSYRGANTEAFF,TGTGCCAGCAGCTCCTACAGGGGGGCCAACACTGAAGCTTTCTTT,TRBJ1-1,TRBD1,TRBV7-2,-
CASSFSRAGNTIYF,TGTGCCAGCAGTTTTTCCCGGGCGGGAAACACCATATATTTT,TRBJ1-3,-,TRBV28,-
CSVEPRGNTEAFF,TGCAGCGTTGAACCCAGGGGGAACACTGAAGCTTTCTTT,TRBJ1-1,-,TRBV29-1,-
CSVEEDSSDTQYF,TGCAGCGTGGAGGAGGACAGTTCAGATACGCAGTATTTT,TRBJ2-3,-,TRBV29-1,many
CASSGQGWDYGYTF,TGTGCCAGCAGCGGACAGGGGTGGGACTATGGCTACACCTTC,TRBJ1-2,TRBD1,TRBV6-6,-
CSASEGQYGYTF,TGCAGTGCTAGTGAGGGACAGTATGGCTACACCTTC,TRBJ1-2,TRBD1,TRBV20-1,few
CSARGFGGGSQPQHF,TGCAGTGCTAGAGGTTTCGGAGGGGGCAGTCAGCCCCAGCATTTT,TRBJ1-5,TRBD1,TRBV20-1,-
CSVETRLDGYTF,TGCAGCGTTGAAACCAGACTAGATGGCTACACCTTC,TRBJ1-2,-,TRBV29-1,-
CSALPPAGGRETQYF,TGCAGTGCCCTTCCCCCTGCGGGGGGGCGAGAGACCCAGTACTTC,TRBJ2-5,TRBD2,TRBV20-1,few
CASSLRTGGDYEQYF,TGCGCCAGCAGCCTGCGGACAGGGGGAGACTACGAGCAGTACTTC,TRBJ2-7,TRBD1,TRBV5-1,many
CATSSLNLDEQFF,TGTGCCACCAGCAGCTTAAACCTGGATGAGCAGTTCTTC,TRBJ2-1,-,TRBV15,few
CATSDADEQFF,TGTGCCACCAGTGACGCAGATGAGCAGTTCTTC,TRBJ2-1,-,TRBV24-1,many
CATSKAIKETQYF,TGTGCCACCAGTAAAGCGATTAAAGAGACCCAGTACTTC,TRBJ2-5,-,TRBV12-3/TRBV12-4,few
CASSLFLSGANVLTF,TGTGCCAGCAGCTTATTCCTTTCTGGGGCCAACGTCCTGACTTTC,TRBJ2-6,-,TRBV7-9,-
CSVLGQAANYGYTF,TGCAGCGTACTAGGACAGGCAGCTAACTATGGCTACACCTTC,TRBJ1-2,TRBD1,TRBV29-1,few
CASSPTGGSGTTDMQYF,TGTGCCAGCAGCCCGACCGGGGGCTCAGGAACCACAGATATGCAGTATTTT,TRBJ2-3,-,TRBV11-2,few
CSTKGVAGGPFEVF,TGCAGTACTAAGGGGGTAGCGGGAGGGCCCTTCGAGGTCTTC,TRBJ2-1,TRBD2,TRBV20-1,-
CASSPVAETQYF,TGTGCCAGCTCACCGGTGGCGGAGACCCAGTACTTC,TRBJ2-5,-,TRBV18,many
CASSESSGSYEQFF,TGTGCCAGCAGTGAGTCTAGCGGGAGCTATGAGCAGTTCTTC,TRBJ2-1,TRBD2,TRBV2,-
CSTLVPGTEAFF,TGCAGCACCCTCGTCCCGGGAACTGAAGCTTTCTTT,TRBJ1-1,-,TRBV29-1,many